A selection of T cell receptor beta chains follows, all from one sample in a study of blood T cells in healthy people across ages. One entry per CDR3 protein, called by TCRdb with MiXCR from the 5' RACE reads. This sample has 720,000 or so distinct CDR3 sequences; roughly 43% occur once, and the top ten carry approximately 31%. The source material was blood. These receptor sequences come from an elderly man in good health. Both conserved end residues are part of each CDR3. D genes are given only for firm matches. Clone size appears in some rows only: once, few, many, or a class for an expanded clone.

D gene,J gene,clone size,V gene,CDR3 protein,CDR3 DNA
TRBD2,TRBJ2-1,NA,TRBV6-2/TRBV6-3,CASSDRLAGSYNEQFF,TGTGCCAGCAGTGACCGACTAGCGGGGTCCTACAATGAGCAGTTCTTC
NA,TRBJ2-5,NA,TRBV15,CATSGRPKETQYF,TGTGCCACCAGCGGACGCCCAAAAGAGACCCAGTACTTC
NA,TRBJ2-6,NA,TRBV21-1,CASSKGKAPRGNSGANVLTF,TGTGCCAGCAGCAAAGGGAAGGCTCCTCGGGGAAACTCTGGGGCCAACGTCCTGACTTTC
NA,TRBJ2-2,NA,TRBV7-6,CAGSSMTTNTGELFF,TGTGCCGGCAGCTCAATGACGACGAACACCGGGGAGCTGTTTTTT
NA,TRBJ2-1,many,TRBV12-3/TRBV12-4,CASSTTGWQNNEQFF,TGTGCCAGCAGTACCACAGGGTGGCAGAACAATGAGCAGTTCTTC
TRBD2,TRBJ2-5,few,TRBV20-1,CSARLLAGVSETQYF,TGCAGTGCTAGGTTACTAGCGGGAGTTTCAGAGACCCAGTACTTC
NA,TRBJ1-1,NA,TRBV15,CATSRGGNGAEAFF,TGTGCCACCAGCAGAGGTGGCAATGGGGCTGAAGCTTTCTTT
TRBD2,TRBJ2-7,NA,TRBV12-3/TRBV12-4,CASSFAGLVVDEQYF,TGTGCCAGCAGTTTTGCAGGACTAGTCGTGGACGAGCAGTACTTC
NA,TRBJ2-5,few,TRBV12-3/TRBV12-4,CASSQRGGTEETQYF,TGTGCCAGCAGTCAACGGGGCGGGACGGAGGAGACCCAGTACTTC
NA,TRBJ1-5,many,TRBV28,CATRYSNQPQHF,TGTGCCACCCGATATAGCAATCAGCCCCAGCATTTT
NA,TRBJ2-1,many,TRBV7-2,CASSPRTYNEQFF,TGTGCCAGCAGCCCCCGGACATACAATGAGCAGTTCTTC
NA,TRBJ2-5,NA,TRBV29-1,CSVLDPNGEVQYF,TGCAGCGTTCTGGATCCAAACGGAGAGGTCCAGTACTTC
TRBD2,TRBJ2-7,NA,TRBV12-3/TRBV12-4,CASSASGRISYEQYF,TGTGCCAGCAGCGCAAGCGGGAGGATCTCCTACGAGCAGTACTTC
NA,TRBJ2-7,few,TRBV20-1,CSAPAMSNEQYF,TGCAGTGCTCCCGCCATGTCCAACGAGCAGTACTTC
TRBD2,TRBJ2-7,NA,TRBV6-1,CASTRLAGGPMNGEQYF,TGTGCCAGCACCAGACTAGCGGGAGGGCCCATGAACGGCGAGCAGTACTTC
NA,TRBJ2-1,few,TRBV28,CASSRNYNEQFF,TGTGCCAGCAGTAGGAACTACAATGAGCAGTTCTTC
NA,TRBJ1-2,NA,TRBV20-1,CSARDPGGAYGYTF,TGCAGTGCTAGAGATCCTGGGGGTGCCTATGGCTACACCTTC
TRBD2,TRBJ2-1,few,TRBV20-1,CSASEGLANEQFF,TGCAGTGCTAGTGAGGGACTAGCCAATGAGCAGTTCTTC
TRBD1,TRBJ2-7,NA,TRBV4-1,CASSQDLGQENILPYEQYF,TGCGCCAGCAGCCAAGATTTGGGACAGGAGAACATACTCCCCTACGAGCAGTACTTC
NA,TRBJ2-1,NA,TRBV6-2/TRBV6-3,CASSDSGGRNEQFF,TGTGCCAGCAGTGACTCCGGGGGGCGCAATGAGCAGTTCTTC
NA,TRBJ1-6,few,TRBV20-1,CSARDQGIYNSPLHF,TGCAGTGCTAGAGATCAAGGGATCTATAATTCACCCCTCCACTTT
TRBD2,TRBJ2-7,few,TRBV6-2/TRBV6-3,CASSALFVTSSHEQYF,TGTGCCAGCAGTGCCTTATTCGTGACTAGCTCCCACGAGCAGTACTTC
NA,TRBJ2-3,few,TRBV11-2,CASSSPGLNTDTQYF,TGTGCCAGCAGCTCACCGGGACTTAACACAGATACGCAGTATTTT